This T cell receptor (beta chain) was captured in a study of T cell responses to AZD1222 COVID-19 vaccine. Findings and limits, study-wide: The peak T cell response came first, and repertoires were sampled only after it.

CDR1 and CDR2 (germline): SGHNT, YYREEE (reference sequence). Trimming removed 1 base at V and 0 bases at J, with 4 bases between. The CDR3 has 13 residues. The protocol was immunoSEQ multiplex PCR, while the TCRdb copy is restricted to in-frame clones and leaves out a portion. The sample yields 90,000 to 150,000 clones, around nine tenths seen once. Remarks on this clone: Its antigen is not identified.

The V call is TRBV5-4, the J call TRBJ1-2; D is uncertain. The clonotype originates from an adult in good health. The sequencing here drew on peripheral blood, taken on day 0 of AZD1222 vaccination. The CDR3, as DNA: TGTGCCAGCAGCTTGCCAGCTAACTATGGCTACACCTTC. Protein: CASSLPANYGYTF. Full variable domain (rest looked up from reference TRBV5-4 and TRBJ1-2): ETGVTQSPTHLIKTRGQQVTLRCSSQSGHNTVSWYQQALGQGPQFIFQYYREEENGRGNFPPRFSGLQFPNYSSELNVNALELDDSALYLCASSLPANYGYTFGSGTRLTVV.